Reported below is one T cell receptor (beta chain). This sample is part of a study of blood T cell repertoires in COVID-19. The ends lost 0 bases at V and 2 bases at J; junction bases unmatched: 12. This CDR3 spans 18 amino acids. The germline V gene has CDR1 LNHNV and CDR2 YYDKDF (reference sequence). Original processing notes: The authors estimated nucleated cell counts from reference gene primer amplification. Assay used: immunoSEQ multiplex PCR; TCRdb lists only in-frame clones, some missing. That table gives V, J and clone size, and the DNA gave D and trimming. The repertoire holds roughly 60,000 clones, with 88% as singletons.

The rearrangement uses TRBV15 and TRBJ2-7; TRBD2 matches at 8 bases. The sequence was collected from a human donor in a cohort sampled during active COVID-19. The sample consisted of peripheral blood. The CDR3 is CATSREAELSGGTYEQYF. The CDR3 DNA is TGTGCCACCAGCAGAGAGGCAGAGTTGAGCGGGGGCACCTACGAGCAGTACTTC.